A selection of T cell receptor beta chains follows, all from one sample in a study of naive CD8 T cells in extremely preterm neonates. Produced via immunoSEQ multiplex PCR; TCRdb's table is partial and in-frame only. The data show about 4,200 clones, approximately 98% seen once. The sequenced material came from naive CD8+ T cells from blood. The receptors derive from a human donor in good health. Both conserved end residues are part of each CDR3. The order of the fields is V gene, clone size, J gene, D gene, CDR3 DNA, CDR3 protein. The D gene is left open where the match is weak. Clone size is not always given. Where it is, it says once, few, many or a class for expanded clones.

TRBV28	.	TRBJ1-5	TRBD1	TGTGCCAGCAGCAGACAGGGAACGAGCAATCAGCCCCAGCATTTT	CASSRQGTSNQPQHF
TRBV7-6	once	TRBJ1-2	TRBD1	TGTGCCAGCAGCCCGCAGACAGGGTCCCTTGGCGGCTACACCTTC	CASSPQTGSLGGYTF
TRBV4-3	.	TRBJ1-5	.	TGCGCCAGCAGCCAAGAACCAACGGATCAGCCCCAGCATTTT	CASSQEPTDQPQHF
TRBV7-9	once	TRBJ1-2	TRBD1	TGTGCCAGCAGCCCACCGACAGGGAACTATGGCTACACCTTC	CASSPPTGNYGYTF
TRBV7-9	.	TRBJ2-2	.	TGTGCCAGCAGTCTTGTTGTGACAGGTCCCGGGGAGCTGTTTTTT	CASSLVVTGPGELFF
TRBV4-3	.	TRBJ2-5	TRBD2	TGCGCCAGCAGCCAGGGAGGGGACCAAGAGACCCAGTACTTC	CASSQGGDQETQYF
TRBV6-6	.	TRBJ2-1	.	TGTGCCAGCAGTTTGACAGGTTACTCCTACAATGAGCAGTTCTTC	CASSLTGYSYNEQFF
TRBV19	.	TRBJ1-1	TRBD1	TGTGCCAGTAGTCAAGACAGGGGGAGCACTGAAGCTTTCTTT	CASSQDRGSTEAFF
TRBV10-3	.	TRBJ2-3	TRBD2	TGTGCCATCAGGCATAGCGGGGGGCGTAGCACAGATACGCAGTATTTT	CAIRHSGGRSTDTQYF
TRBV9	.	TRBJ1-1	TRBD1	TGTGCCAGCAGCCGCGGACAGGGAAGGGATAGTAAGAACACTGAAGCTTTCTTT	CASSRGQGRDSKNTEAFF
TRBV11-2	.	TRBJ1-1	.	TGTGCCAGCAGCCTTAGGAACACTGAAGCTTTCTTT	CASSLRNTEAFF
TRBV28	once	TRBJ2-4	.	TGTGCCAGCAGTCCCTCGGGGGAAGCCAAAAACATTCAGTACTTC	CASSPSGEAKNIQYF
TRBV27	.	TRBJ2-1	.	TGTGCCAGCAGTCCCGAATCCGGGTCCGTCTACAATGAGCAGTTCTTC	CASSPESGSVYNEQFF
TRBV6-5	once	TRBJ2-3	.	TGTGCCAGCAGTTACCGGACAGCCACAGATACGCAGTATTTT	CASSYRTATDTQYF
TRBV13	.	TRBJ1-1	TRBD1	TGTGCCAGCAGCTATTACAGGGGAAACACTGAAGCTTTCTTT	CASSYYRGNTEAFF
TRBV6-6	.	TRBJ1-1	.	TGTGCCAGCAGTTTTCGGGGAGGGACTAACACTGAAGCTTTCTTT	CASSFRGGTNTEAFF
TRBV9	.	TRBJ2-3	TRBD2	TGTGCCAGCAGCCCGGAGGGCGGGGGGGCCGGAGATACGCAGTATTTT	CASSPEGGGAGDTQYF